The 8 T cell receptor beta chains below were found in one sample sequenced in a study of T cells in Graves' hyperthyroidism and ophthalmopathy. TCR beta CDR3 regions were amplified from RNA transcripts. The HTBI primer set was used in a first-round RT-PCR of the TCR CDR3. Using its own MiXCR run on the multiplex PCR reads, TCRdb lists one record per CDR3 protein. The table has hundreds of thousands of distinct CDR3 sequences, roughly 17% seen once. Input material: blood. Receptors originate from a woman between 25 and 40 years old with Graves' hyperthyroidism.

This clonotype was found many times. The chain combines TRBV6-1 with TRBJ2-2, with D uncertain. This CDR3 contains 15 residues. The V end lost 0 bases, the J end lost 5 bases, and 10 bases lay between the germline ends. Germline CDR1 MNHNS, CDR2 SASEGT. The CDR3 loop reads CASSEALSGTGELFF. In DNA form, the CDR3 reads TGTGCCAGCAGTGAAGCGCTGTCTGGGACCGGGGAGCTGTTTTTT.

CDR3 sequence (DNA): TGTGCCAGCAGCTTATCATTTGGGAGCCCTGAAGCTTTCTTT. Translating gives CASSLSFGSPEAFF. This sequence joins TRBV5-4 and TRBJ1-1; the D is unclear. Germline V CDR1 and CDR2: SGHNT, YYREEE (reference sequence). Trimming pared 2 bases from V and 6 bases from J, leaving 14 bases between. The CDR3 runs 14 residues. Full variable domain (remainder filled in from reference TRBV5-4 and TRBJ1-1): ETGVTQSPTHLIKTRGQQVTLRCSSQSGHNTVSWYQQALGQGPQFIFQYYREEENGRGNFPPRFSGLQFPNYSSELNVNALELDDSALYLCASSLSFGSPEAFFGQGTRLTVV.

The V gene is TRBV28, the J gene TRBJ2-7; 15 nucleotides agree with TRBD2. The CDR3 has 17 residues. With V trimmed by 1 base and J by 4 bases, 5 bases remained unmatched. CDR1 and CDR2 (germline): MDHEN, SYDVKM. The CDR3 nucleotides read TGTGCCAGCAGTTTATCGAGGACTAGCGGGAGGGTTTACGAGCAGTACTTC. It specifies CASSLSRTSGRVYEQYF. The whole variable domain, filled in from reference TRBV28 and TRBJ2-7, reads DVKVTQSSRYLVKRTGEKVFLECVQDMDHENMFWYRQDPGLGLRLIYFSYDVKMKEKGDIPEGYSVSREKKERFSLILESASTNQTSMYLCASSLSRTSGRVYEQYFGPGTRLTVT.

At least ten counts were recorded for this clonotype. The V gene is TRBV20-1, the J gene TRBJ1-1, with D possibly matching TRBD1 (6 bases). Germline CDR1 reads DFQATT; CDR2 reads SNEGSKA (reference sequence). With 3 bases removed from V and 0 bases from J, the gap between germline ends came to 8 bases. CDR3 length: 13 amino acids. The CDR3 DNA reads TGCAGTGCTAGGGACAGCATGAACACTGAAGCTTTCTTT. Amino acids: CSARDSMNTEAFF.

This clonotype was seen at least ten times. The chain couples TRBV12-3 or TRBV12-4 to TRBJ2-7, with 13 nucleotides matching TRBD2. Trimming at V came to 5 bases and at J to 4 bases, leaving 8 bases not matched to a gene. This CDR3 contains 16 residues. The CDR3 DNA sequence: TGTGCCAGCAGTCACCTCCTACTAGCGGGAGGGTACGAGCAGTACTTC. Its protein product is CASSHLLLAGGYEQYF.

This clonotype has a count of ten or more. The chain employs TRBV7-3 and TRBJ2-5; D is perhaps TRBD1 or TRBD2 (5 bases each). This CDR3 has 13 amino acids. V was clipped by 4 bases and J by 3 bases, with 9 bases between them. Germline assignment: CDR1 SGHTA and CDR2 FQGTGA. As DNA, the CDR3 is TGTGCCAGCAGCTCGGGACCGAAAGAGACCCAGTACTTC. Amino acid sequence: CASSSGPKETQYF.

This clonotype was counted ten times or more. The rearrangement links TRBV7-2 to TRBJ2-3; the D gene is possibly TRBD2 (6 bases). Per the germline V gene, CDR1 is SGHTA and CDR2 is FQGNSA. The CDR3 runs to 15 residues. Trimming cost V 5 bases and J 4 bases, with 16 bases left between them. DNA of the CDR3: TGTGCCAGCAGCCCCAACCGACTAGACGCAGATACGCAGTATTTT. It encodes CASSPNRLDADTQYF.

Many counts were recorded for this clonotype. The rearrangement joins TRBV29-1 to TRBJ2-3; weak D call: TRBD1 (5 bases). The V gene lost 3 bases and the J gene lost 0 bases, with 13 bases spanning the gap. This CDR3 contains 15 residues. Germline V lookup: CDR1 SQVTM, CDR2 ANQGSEA. As DNA, the CDR3 is TGCAGCGTTGACGCCCGGACACGTAGCACAGATACGCAGTATTTT. Protein: CSVDARTRSTDTQYF.